The rows below give T cell receptor beta chains drawn from one sample of a study of naive and memory T cell subsets. TCRdb ran MiXCR on the UMI-ligation and nested PCR reads and lists one entry per CDR3 protein. The sample includes 140,000 to 150,000 distinct CDR3 sequences, 15% to 20% of them seen just once. Material: naive CD4+ T cells from blood. These receptors were collected from a human donor in good health. Each CDR3 is given with its conserved first and last residue. The order of the fields is J gene, V gene, D gene, clone size, CDR3 DNA, CDR3 protein. A D gene is named only where the DNA matches it firmly. A row's size may be missing; if present it is once, few, many or a size class.

>TRBJ2-7|TRBV27|.|few
TGTGCCAGCAGTTTTATGGGGGACGAGCAGTACTTC
CASSFMGDEQYF
>TRBJ2-7|TRBV7-7|.|.
TGTGCCAGCAGCCCCCGTCTGGGGTACGAGCAGTACTTC
CASSPRLGYEQYF
>TRBJ2-1|TRBV10-3|TRBD2|.
TGTGCCATCAGCCGAGGGGGTACTAGCGGGAGTAATGAGCAGTTCTTC
CAISRGGTSGSNEQFF
>TRBJ2-7|TRBV7-9|TRBD1|.
TGTGCCAGCAGCGGGCCGGGACAGGGCTACGAGCAGTACTTC
CASSGPGQGYEQYF
>TRBJ2-7|TRBV7-2|TRBD2|.
TGTGCCAGCGGCCCGGTGGCGGGAGGAGTCTACGAGCAGTACTTC
CASGPVAGGVYEQYF
>TRBJ2-7|TRBV20-1|TRBD1|.
TGCAGTGCTAGAGATTCGACAGGGAGCAACGAGCAGTACTTC
CSARDSTGSNEQYF
>TRBJ1-2|TRBV5-5|.|few
TGTGCCAGCAGCTTGGGTCCAGGAGGAGGTGGCTACACCTTC
CASSLGPGGGGYTF
>TRBJ1-5|TRBV4-3|.|few
TGCGCCAGCAGCCAAGAGGCGCAGGGTAATCAGCCCCAGCATTTT
CASSQEAQGNQPQHF
>TRBJ1-6|TRBV16|TRBD1|.
TGTGCCAGCAGCCCACTCAAAAGGGGACAGGGGAATTCACCCCTCCACTTT
CASSPLKRGQGNSPLHF
>TRBJ2-7|TRBV6-2/TRBV6-3|TRBD2|.
TGTGCCAGCAGACGGGGACTAGCGGGAGTCTACGAGCAGTACTTC
CASRRGLAGVYEQYF
>TRBJ2-7|TRBV20-1|.|few
TGCAGTGCTAGACCGGGACTCCCTCGTGAGCAGTACTTC
CSARPGLPREQYF
>TRBJ2-1|TRBV15|TRBD2|.
TGTGCCACCAGCAGAGGCCCCTTAGGTGGTAGCGGGAGGGCCGGGGTTAATGAGCAGTTCTTC
CATSRGPLGGSGRAGVNEQFF
>TRBJ2-1|TRBV30|.|few
TGTGCCTGGAGCGGATTAACGGACAATGAGCAGTTCTTC
CAWSGLTDNEQFF
>TRBJ1-2|TRBV19|.|few
TGTGCCAGTAGCCCCGGCAGCACAAACTATGGCTACACCTTC
CASSPGSTNYGYTF
>TRBJ2-1|TRBV4-3|TRBD2|.
TGCGCCAGCAGCCAACAGGAGCGGGAACAGGTCTTC
CASSQQEREQVF
>TRBJ2-3|TRBV6-2/TRBV6-3|.|many
TGTGCCAGCAGTTACGGGCAGTATACGCAGTATTTT
CASSYGQYTQYF
>TRBJ2-3|TRBV20-1|.|.
TGCAGTGCTACGGGAAGGGTTTCAGATACGCAGTATTTT
CSATGRVSDTQYF
>TRBJ2-1|TRBV2|.|.
TGTGCCAGCAGTGATACTCGATACAATGAGCAGTTCTTC
CASSDTRYNEQFF
>TRBJ2-7|TRBV5-6|TRBD2|.
TGTGCCAGCAACGGGAGGAGCGGCTACGAGCAGTACTTC
CASNGRSGYEQYF
>TRBJ2-1|TRBV12-5|.|few
TGTGCTAGTGGTTGGGGGATTCTGAGCTCCTACAATGAGCAGTTCTTC
CASGWGILSSYNEQFF
>TRBJ1-5|TRBV5-5|.|few
TGTGCCAACCGGGCCCACAATCAGCCCCAGCATTTT
CANRAHNQPQHF
>TRBJ2-1|TRBV5-4|.|few
TGTGCCAGCAGCCGGACGACCCTGGTCAATGAGCAGTTCTTC
CASSRTTLVNEQFF
>TRBJ2-2|TRBV12-3/TRBV12-4|.|few
TGTGCCAGCAGCTCTCCCCCGGGCACCGGGGAGCTGTTTTTT
CASSSPPGTGELFF
>TRBJ1-6|TRBV7-2|TRBD1|.
TGTGCCAGCAGCTTGACAGGGAATTCACCCCTCCACTTT
CASSLTGNSPLHF